This TCR beta chain originates from a study of early stage breast cancer tumors. Study summary: Most invasive tumors, about 75% of the 16, were ER+/PR+/HER2-. Study-wide findings and caveats: Comparing each tissue with blood distinguished tumor from normal in most of the 16 patients.

As regards this clone: Its antigen is unidentified.

V shed 5 bases and J shed 4 bases, with 19 bases lying between them. This CDR3 is 16 amino acids long. Germline CDR1 and CDR2: SNHLY and FYNNEI. Repertoires were generated with immunoSEQ multiplex PCR, while TCRdb's copy carries only in-frame clones and drops some. The profile shows about 50,000 clones, 60% to 85% of them singletons. The gene calls are TRBV2 and TRBJ2-3; D might be TRBD1 or TRBD2, each matching 6 bases. This receptor was identified in a person aged 30-39 years with breast cancer. Specimen: blood. CDR3 sequence reads: CASSFRRGGDPDTQYF. The CDR3 DNA reads as TGTGCCAGCAGTTTCCGCAGGGGAGGTGACCCAGATACGCAGTATTTT. The whole variable domain, remainder taken from reference TRBV2 and TRBJ2-3, is EPEVTQTPSHQVTQMGQEVILRCVPISNHLYFYWYRQILGQKVEFLVSFYNNEISEKSEIFDDQFSVERPDGSNFTLKIRSTKLEDSAMYFCASSFRRGGDPDTQYFGPGTRLTVL.